Sequencing of this T cell receptor beta chain was carried out in a study of blood T cell repertoires in COVID-19. With 2 bases removed from V and 2 bases from J, the gap between germline ends came to 2 bases. Looked up from germline, CDR1 is SQVTM and CDR2 is ANQGSEA. This CDR3 has 11 amino acids. Here immunoSEQ multiplex PCR was the method, and the copy in TCRdb shows in-frame clones only, minus some. The data show a few hundred thousand clones, 80% to 90% seen once. The genes are TRBV29-1 and TRBJ2-3; D unclear. Sequencing was carried out using peripheral blood. This receptor was identified in a woman between 35 and 50 years old who had recovered from COVID-19. CDR3 in amino acids: CSVEHTDTQYF. The CDR3 DNA reads TGCAGCGTTGAACACACAGATACGCAGTATTTT.